The rows below give T cell receptor beta chains drawn from one sample of a study of regulatory T cells in long-lasting Graves disease. Each CDR3 protein is one row after TCRdb ran MiXCR on the multiplex PCR reads. Of about 220,000 distinct CDR3 sequences in the sample, roughly a fifth are singletons; the top ten hold around 11%. These data also featured in a second study, about T cells in Graves' hyperthyroidism and ophthalmopathy.

Sample: peripheral blood mononuclear cells (PBMCs), taken at new diagnosis, from a patient treated with antithyroid drugs. These receptors came from a woman in her 30s with Graves disease. Both conserved end residues are part of each CDR3.

V,CDR3
TRBV28,CATTAGANTGELFF
TRBV30,CAWVRDTDTQYF
TRBV3-1,CASSQDPTGWATNEKLFF
TRBV2,CASIKAHPYNEQFF
TRBV12-3/TRBV12-4,CASGLLAGGEQYF
TRBV20-1,CSGSTGGYEQYF
TRBV2,CASIVLAGFATQYF
TRBV4-1,CASSSDQQGGKLFF
TRBV6-2/TRBV6-3,CASSPEVSVRYEQYF
TRBV2,CASSEAHYEKLFF
TRBV5-1,CANSLVGSPPQETQYF
TRBV19,CASSIGGQGAKIEAFF
TRBV4-1,CASSQLGLAASYNEQFF
TRBV2,CASSESVGRFTDTQYF
TRBV16,CACSQDSPYEQYF
TRBV11-1,CASSARTGGYEQYF
TRBV9,CASSVATWSGANVLTF
TRBV28,CASSPRDPGANVLTF
TRBV11-2,CASSHGRVGIGELFF
TRBV5-1,CASSPNRGEETQYF
TRBV5-6,CASSPGQTNTEAFF
TRBV3-1,CASSQGRERGEQYF
TRBV2,CASSPRPGPEEKTQYF
TRBV27,CASSSGLNTEAFF
TRBV5-1,CASSSGQGTYNEQFF
TRBV28,CASSQNHRGSPLHF
TRBV5-5,CASSLGDRFSYNEQFF
TRBV28,CASSPGRPTYTF
TRBV3-1,CASSQGDRVYEQYF
TRBV30,CACTFTSGRINEQFF
TRBV29-1,CSVDGALGETQYF
TRBV20-1,CSATKAPTSYREQYF
TRBV6-5,CASSYSAGAKYF
TRBV6-1,CASIPGTYEKLFF
TRBV28,CASSPDWSEQYF
TRBV20-1,CGLWQGGELFF
TRBV13,CASSFSGDGTQYF
TRBV12-3/TRBV12-4,CASSTGRRHSNQPQHF
TRBV7-3,CASSPWDGKNTEAFF
TRBV28,CASTPGAEAFF
TRBV2,CATSPGTYPFYEQYF
TRBV29-1,CSVGFYNEQFF
TRBV5-4,CASSLLGQVRETQYF
TRBV5-1,CASSGIVFSNEQFF
TRBV6-1,CASSDPIPGSHGYTF
TRBV5-6,CASSRDRETYEQYF
TRBV28,CASSLSGQGSETQYF
TRBV10-2,CASSDRTGGGYGYTF
TRBV10-3,CAISESGNQPQHF
TRBV28,CASSFPGQGSSYNSPLHF
TRBV24-1,CATSDSGGYGVLTF
TRBV7-9,CASSPKERAIQETQYF
TRBV28,CASSSRGREYTEAFF
TRBV2,CAPVRDLGDEQFF